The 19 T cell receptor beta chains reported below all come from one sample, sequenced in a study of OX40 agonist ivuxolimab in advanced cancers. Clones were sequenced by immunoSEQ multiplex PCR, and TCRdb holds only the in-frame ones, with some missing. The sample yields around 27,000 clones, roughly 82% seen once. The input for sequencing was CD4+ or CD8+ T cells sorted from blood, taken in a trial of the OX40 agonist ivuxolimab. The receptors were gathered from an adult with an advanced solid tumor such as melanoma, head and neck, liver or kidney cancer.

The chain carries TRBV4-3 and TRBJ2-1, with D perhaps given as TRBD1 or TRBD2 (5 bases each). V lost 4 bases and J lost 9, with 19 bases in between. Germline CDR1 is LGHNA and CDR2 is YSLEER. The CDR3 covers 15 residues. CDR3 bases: TGCGCCAGCAGCCCCTGGGACGTCGGGGATGGTGAGCAGTTCTTC. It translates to CASSPWDVGDGEQFF.

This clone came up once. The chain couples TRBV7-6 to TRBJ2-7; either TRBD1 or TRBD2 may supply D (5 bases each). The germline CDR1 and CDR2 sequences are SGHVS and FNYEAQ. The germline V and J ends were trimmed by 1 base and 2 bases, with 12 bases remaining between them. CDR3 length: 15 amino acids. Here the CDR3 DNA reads TGTGCCAGCAGCTTAGACTCCGGGACCCCCTACGAGCAGTACTTC. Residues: CASSLDSGTPYEQYF. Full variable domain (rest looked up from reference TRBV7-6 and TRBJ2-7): GAGVSQSPRYKVTKRGQDVALRCDPISGHVSLYWYRQALGQGPEFLTYFNYEAQQDKSGLPNDRFSAERPEGSISTLTIQRTEQRDSAMYRCASSLDSGTPYEQYFGPGTRLTVT.

The CDR3 DNA reads as TGTGCCAGCAGCCCCAGGACTAGCGGGGAAGCTTGGGAGCAGTTCTTC. This translates into CASSPRTSGEAWEQFF. The chain is built from TRBV9 and TRBJ2-1; 12 bases agree with TRBD2. V trimming: 4 bases; J trimming: 10 bases; junction bases outside the gene matches: 12. The length of the CDR3 is 16 residues. CDR1 SGDLS and CDR2 YYNGEE come from the germline V gene.

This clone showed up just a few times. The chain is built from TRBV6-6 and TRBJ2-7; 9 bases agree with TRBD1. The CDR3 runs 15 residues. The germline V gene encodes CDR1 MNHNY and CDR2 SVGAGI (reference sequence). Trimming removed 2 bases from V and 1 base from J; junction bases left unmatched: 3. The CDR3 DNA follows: TGTGCCAGCAGTTACGGAGGACAGGGGTCCTACGAGCAGTACTTC. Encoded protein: CASSYGGQGSYEQYF.

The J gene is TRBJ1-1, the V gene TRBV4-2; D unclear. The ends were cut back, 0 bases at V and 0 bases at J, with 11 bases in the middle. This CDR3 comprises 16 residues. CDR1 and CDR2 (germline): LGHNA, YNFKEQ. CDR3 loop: CASSQEQLSMNTEAFF. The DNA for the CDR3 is TGTGCCAGCAGCCAAGAACAGTTATCAATGAACACTGAAGCTTTCTTT.

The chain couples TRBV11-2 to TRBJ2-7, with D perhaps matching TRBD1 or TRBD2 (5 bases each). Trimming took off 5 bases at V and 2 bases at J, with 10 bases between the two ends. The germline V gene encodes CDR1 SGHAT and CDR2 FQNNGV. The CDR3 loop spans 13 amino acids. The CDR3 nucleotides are TGTGCCAGCAGCGAGGGGACCGCCTACGAGCAGTACTTC. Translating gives CASSEGTAYEQYF.

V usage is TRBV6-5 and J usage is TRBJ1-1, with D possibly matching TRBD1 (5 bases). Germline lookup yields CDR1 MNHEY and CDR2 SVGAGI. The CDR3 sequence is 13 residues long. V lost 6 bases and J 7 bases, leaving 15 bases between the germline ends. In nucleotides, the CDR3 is TGTGCCAGCAGCCTTCGGGGCCGCTTTGAAGCTTTCTTT. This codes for CASSLRGRFEAFF.

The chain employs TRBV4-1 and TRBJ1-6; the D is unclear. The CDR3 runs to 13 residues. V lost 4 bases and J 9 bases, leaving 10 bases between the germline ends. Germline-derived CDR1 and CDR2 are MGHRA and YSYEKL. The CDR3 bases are TGCGCCAGCAGCCCACTCGGGGTTTCACCCCTCCACTTT. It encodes CASSPLGVSPLHF.

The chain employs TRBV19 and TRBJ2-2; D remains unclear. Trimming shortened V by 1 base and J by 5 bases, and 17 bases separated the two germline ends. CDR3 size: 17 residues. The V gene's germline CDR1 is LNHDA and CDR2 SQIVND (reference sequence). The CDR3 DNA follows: TGTGCCAGTAGTATAGCCCAGGTGGTCCCCACTACCGGGGAGCTGTTTTTT. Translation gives CASSIAQVVPTTGELFF.

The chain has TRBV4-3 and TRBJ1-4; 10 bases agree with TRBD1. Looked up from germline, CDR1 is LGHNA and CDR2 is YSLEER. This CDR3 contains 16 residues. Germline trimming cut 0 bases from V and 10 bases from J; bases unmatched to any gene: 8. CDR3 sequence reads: CASSQDPTGGFGKLFF. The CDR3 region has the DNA TGCGCCAGCAGCCAAGATCCGACAGGGGGCTTTGGAAAACTGTTTTTT.

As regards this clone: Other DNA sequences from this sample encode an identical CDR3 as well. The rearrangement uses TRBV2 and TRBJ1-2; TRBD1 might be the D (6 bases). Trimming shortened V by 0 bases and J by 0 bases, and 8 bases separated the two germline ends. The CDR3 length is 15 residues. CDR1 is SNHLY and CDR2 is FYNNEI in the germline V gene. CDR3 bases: TGTGCCAGCAGTGAAGCGGACAGCCCTAACTATGGCTACACCTTC. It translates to CASSEADSPNYGYTF.

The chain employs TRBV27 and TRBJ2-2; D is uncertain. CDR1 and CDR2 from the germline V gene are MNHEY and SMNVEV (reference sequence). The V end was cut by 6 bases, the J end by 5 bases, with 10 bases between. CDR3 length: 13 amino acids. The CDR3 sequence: CASSFSVTGELFF. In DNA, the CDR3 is TGTGCCAGCAGCTTTTCAGTAACCGGGGAGCTGTTTTTT.

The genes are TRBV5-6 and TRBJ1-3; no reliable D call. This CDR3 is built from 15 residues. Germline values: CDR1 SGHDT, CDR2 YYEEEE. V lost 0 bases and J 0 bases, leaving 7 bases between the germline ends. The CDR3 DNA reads TGTGCCAGCAGCTTGGAGGGCAACTCTGGAAACACCATATATTTT. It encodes CASSLEGNSGNTIYF.

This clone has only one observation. As DNA, the CDR3 is TGTGCCAGCAGTCTCGGGGGCACCGGGGAGCTGTTTTTT. This sequence encodes CASSLGGTGELFF. The chain couples TRBV7-6 to TRBJ2-2; perhaps TRBD2 as D (6 bases). The CDR3 loop spans 13 amino acids. CDR1 and CDR2 from the germline V gene are SGHVS and FNYEAQ. Trimming cost V 6 bases and J 4 bases, with 9 bases left between them.

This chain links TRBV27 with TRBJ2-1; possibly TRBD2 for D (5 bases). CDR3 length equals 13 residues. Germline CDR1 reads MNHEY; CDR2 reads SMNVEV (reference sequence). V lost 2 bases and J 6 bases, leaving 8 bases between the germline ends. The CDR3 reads CASSLSLANEQFF. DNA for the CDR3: TGTGCCAGCAGTTTAAGTCTAGCCAATGAGCAGTTCTTC.

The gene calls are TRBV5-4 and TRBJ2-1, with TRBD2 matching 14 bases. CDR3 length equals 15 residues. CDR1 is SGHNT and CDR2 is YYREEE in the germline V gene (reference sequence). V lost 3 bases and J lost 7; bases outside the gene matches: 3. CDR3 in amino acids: CASSWGLAGVNEQFF. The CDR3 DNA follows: TGTGCCAGCAGCTGGGGACTAGCGGGGGTGAATGAGCAGTTCTTC.

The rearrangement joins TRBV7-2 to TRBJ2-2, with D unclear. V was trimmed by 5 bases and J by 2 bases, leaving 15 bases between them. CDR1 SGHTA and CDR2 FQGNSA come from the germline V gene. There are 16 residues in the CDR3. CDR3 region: CASSRDGYENTGELFF. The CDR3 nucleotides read TGTGCCAGCAGCAGAGACGGGTACGAAAACACCGGGGAGCTGTTTTTT.

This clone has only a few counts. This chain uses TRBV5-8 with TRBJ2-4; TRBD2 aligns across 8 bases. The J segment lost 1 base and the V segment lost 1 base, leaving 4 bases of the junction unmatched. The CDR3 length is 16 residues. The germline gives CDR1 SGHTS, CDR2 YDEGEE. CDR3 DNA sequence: TGTGCCAGCAGCTTGCGGGGGGGAACGGCCAAAAACATTCAGTACTTC. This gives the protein CASSLRGGTAKNIQYF.

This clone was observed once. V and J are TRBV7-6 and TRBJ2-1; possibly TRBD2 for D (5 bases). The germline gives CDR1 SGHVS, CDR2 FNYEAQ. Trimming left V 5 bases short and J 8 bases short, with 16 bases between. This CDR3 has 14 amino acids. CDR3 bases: TGTGCCAGCAGCCTAGAGGAGGCCCTACATGAGCAGTTCTTC. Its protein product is CASSLEEALHEQFF.